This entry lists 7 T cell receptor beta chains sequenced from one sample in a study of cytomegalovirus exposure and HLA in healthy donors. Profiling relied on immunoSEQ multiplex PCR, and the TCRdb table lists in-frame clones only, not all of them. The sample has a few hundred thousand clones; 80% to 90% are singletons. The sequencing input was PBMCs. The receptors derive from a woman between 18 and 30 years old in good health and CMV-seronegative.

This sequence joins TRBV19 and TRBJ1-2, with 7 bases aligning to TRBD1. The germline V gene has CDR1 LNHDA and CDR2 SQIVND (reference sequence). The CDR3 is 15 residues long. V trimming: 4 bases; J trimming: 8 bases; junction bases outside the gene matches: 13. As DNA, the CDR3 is TGTGCCAGTAGTACGACGACAGGGCCCAGTGGGGGCTACACCTTC. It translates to CASSTTTGPSGGYTF.

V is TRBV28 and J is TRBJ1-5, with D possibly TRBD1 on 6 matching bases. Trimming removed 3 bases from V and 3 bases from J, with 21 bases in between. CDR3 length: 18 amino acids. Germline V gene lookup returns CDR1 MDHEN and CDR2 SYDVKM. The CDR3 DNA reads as TGTGCCAGCAGTTTGGGGCAGGGGCGCCTTACCTTCAATCAGCCCCAGCATTTT. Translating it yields CASSLGQGRLTFNQPQHF.

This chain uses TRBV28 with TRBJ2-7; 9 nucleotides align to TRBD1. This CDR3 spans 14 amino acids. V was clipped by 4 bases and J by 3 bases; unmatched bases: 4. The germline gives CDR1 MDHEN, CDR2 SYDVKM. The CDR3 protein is CASSSTGGFYEQYF. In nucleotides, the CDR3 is TGTGCCAGCAGTTCCACAGGGGGCTTCTACGAGCAGTACTTC.

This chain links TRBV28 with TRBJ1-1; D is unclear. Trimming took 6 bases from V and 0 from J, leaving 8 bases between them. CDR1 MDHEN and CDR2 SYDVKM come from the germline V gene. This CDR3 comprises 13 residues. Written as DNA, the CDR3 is TGTGCCAGCAGGCCGGGATTGAACACTGAAGCTTTCTTT. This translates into CASRPGLNTEAFF.

The CDR3 is CASSDSLYGYTF. The CDR3, as DNA: TGTGCCAGCAGTGACAGCCTCTATGGCTACACCTTC. The chain employs TRBV28 and TRBJ1-2; a possible D gene is TRBD1 (5 bases). Per germline, CDR1 MDHEN and CDR2 SYDVKM. Trimming shortened V by 5 bases and J by 4 bases, and 8 bases separated the two germline ends. The CDR3 extends over 12 amino acids.

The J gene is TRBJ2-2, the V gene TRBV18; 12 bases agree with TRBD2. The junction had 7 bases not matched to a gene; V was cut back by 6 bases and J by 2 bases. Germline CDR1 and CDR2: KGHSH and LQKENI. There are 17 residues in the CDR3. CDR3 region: CASSPWTSGTNTGELFF. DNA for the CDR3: TGTGCCAGCTCTCCGTGGACTAGCGGGACCAACACCGGGGAGCTGTTTTTT.

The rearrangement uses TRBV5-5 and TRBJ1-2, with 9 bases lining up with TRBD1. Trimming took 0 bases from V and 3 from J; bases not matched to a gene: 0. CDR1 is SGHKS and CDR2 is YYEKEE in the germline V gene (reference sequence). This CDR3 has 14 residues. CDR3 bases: TGTGCCAGCAGCTTGGGACAGGGGGACTATGGCTACACCTTC. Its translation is CASSLGQGDYGYTF. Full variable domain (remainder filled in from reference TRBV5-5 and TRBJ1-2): DAGVTQSPTHLIKTRGQQVTLRCSPISGHKSVSWYQQVLGQGPQFIFQYYEKEERGRGNFPDRFSARQFPNYSSELNVNALLLGDSALYLCASSLGQGDYGYTFGSGTRLTVV.